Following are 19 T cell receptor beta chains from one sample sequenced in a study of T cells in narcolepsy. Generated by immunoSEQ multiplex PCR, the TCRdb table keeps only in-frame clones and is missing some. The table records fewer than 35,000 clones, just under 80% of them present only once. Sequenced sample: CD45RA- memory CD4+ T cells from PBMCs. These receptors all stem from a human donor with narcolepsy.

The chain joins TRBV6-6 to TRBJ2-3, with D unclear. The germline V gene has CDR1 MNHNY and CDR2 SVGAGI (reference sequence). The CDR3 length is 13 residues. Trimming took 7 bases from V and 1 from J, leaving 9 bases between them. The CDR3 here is CASTLAGTDTQYF. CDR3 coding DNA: TGTGCCAGCACCCTGGCAGGCACAGATACGCAGTATTTT.

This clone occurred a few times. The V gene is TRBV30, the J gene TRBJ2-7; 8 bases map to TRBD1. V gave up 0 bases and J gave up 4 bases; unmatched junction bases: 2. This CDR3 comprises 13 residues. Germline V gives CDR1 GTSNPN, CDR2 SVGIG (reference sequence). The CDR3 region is CAWSVQGGYEQYF. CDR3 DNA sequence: TGTGCCTGGAGTGTACAGGGGGGTTACGAGCAGTACTTC.

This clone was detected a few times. The CDR3 coding sequence is TGTGCCAGCAGGAGACAGGAACATTCACCCCTCCACTTT. Its protein product is CASRRQEHSPLHF. The rearrangement uses TRBV6-6 and TRBJ1-6; TRBD1 might be the D (6 bases). Germline assignment: CDR1 MNHNY and CDR2 SVGAGI (reference sequence). Trimming stripped 6 bases from V and 8 bases from J, with 11 bases between. The CDR3 contains 13 residues.

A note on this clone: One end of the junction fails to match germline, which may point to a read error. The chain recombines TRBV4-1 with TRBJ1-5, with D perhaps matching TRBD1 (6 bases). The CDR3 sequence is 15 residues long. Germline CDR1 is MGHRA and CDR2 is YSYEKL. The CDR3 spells CAGSQDRFPNQPQHF. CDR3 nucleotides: TGCGCCGGCAGCCAAGACAGGTTCCCGAATCAGCCCCAGCATTTT.

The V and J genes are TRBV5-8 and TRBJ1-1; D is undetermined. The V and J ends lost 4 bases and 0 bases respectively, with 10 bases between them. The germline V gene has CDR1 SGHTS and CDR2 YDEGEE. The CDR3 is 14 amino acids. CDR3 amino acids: CASSRELMNTEAFF. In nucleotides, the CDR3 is TGTGCCAGCAGCAGGGAGCTGATGAACACTGAAGCTTTCTTT. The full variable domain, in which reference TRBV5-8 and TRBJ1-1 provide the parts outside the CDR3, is EAGVTQSPTHLIKTRGQQATLRCSPISGHTSVYWYQQALGLGLQFLLWYDEGEERNRGNFPPRFSGRQFPNYSSELNVNALELEDSALYLCASSRELMNTEAFFGQGTRLTVV.

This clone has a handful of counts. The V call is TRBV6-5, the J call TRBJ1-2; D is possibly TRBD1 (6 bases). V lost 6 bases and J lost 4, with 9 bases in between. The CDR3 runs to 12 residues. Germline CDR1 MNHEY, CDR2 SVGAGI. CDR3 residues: CASRGGGYGYTF. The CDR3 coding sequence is TGTGCCAGCAGGGGAGGGGGCTATGGCTACACCTTC.

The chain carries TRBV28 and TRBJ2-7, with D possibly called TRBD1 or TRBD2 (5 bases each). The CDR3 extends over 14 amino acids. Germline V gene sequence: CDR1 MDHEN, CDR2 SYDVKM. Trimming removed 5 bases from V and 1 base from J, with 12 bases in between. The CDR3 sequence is CASSPGTFSYEQYF. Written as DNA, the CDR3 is TGTGCCAGCAGTCCTGGGACGTTTTCCTACGAGCAGTACTTC. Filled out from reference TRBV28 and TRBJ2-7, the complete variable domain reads DVKVTQSSRYLVKRTGEKVFLECVQDMDHENMFWYRQDPGLGLRLIYFSYDVKMKEKGDIPEGYSVSREKKERFSLILESASTNQTSMYLCASSPGTFSYEQYFGPGTRLTVT.

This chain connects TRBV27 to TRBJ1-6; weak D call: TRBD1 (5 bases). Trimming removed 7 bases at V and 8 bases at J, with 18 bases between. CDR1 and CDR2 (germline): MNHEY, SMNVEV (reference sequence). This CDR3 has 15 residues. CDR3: CASTRDGTRYSPLHF. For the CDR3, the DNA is TGTGCCAGCACTCGAGACGGGACTCGATATTCACCCCTCCACTTT.

The CDR3 reads CASSLAPGRTDTQYF. The CDR3 DNA reads as TGTGCCAGCAGCTTAGCCCCGGGACGCACAGATACGCAGTATTTT. The chain uses TRBV7-3 and TRBJ2-3; D tentatively fits TRBD1 or TRBD2 (5 bases each). V was pared by 2 bases and J by 1 base, with 10 bases between. From germline, CDR1 is SGHTA and CDR2 FQGTGA. The CDR3 spans 15 residues.

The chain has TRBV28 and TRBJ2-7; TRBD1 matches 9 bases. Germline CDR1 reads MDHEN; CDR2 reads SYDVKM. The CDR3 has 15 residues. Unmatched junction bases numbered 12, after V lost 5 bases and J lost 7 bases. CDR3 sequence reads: CASSQPGQGIREQYF. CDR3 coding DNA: TGTGCCAGCAGTCAACCCGGACAGGGGATTCGGGAGCAGTACTTC. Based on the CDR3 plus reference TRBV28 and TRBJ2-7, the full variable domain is DVKVTQSSRYLVKRTGEKVFLECVQDMDHENMFWYRQDPGLGLRLIYFSYDVKMKEKGDIPEGYSVSREKKERFSLILESASTNQTSMYLCASSQPGQGIREQYFGPGTRLTVT.

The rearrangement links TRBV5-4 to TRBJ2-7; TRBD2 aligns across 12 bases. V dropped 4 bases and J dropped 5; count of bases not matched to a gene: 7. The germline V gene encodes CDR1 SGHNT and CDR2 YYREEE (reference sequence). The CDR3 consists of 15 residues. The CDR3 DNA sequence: TGTGCCAGCAGCCGCCCTAGCGGGAGGGCCCACGAGCAGTACTTC. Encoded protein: CASSRPSGRAHEQYF.

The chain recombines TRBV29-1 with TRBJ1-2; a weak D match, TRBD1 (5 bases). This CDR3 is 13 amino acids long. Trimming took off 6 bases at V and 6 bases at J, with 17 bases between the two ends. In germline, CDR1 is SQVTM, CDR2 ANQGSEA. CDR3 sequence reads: CSVETRQTDGYTF. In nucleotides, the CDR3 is TGCAGCGTAGAAACTCGACAGACAGATGGCTACACCTTC.

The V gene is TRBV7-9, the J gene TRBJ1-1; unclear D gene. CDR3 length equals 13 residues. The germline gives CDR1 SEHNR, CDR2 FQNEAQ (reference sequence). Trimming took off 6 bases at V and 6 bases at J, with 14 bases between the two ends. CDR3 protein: CASSLQTASEAFF. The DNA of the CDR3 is TGTGCCAGCAGTCTACAAACAGCCTCTGAAGCTTTCTTT.

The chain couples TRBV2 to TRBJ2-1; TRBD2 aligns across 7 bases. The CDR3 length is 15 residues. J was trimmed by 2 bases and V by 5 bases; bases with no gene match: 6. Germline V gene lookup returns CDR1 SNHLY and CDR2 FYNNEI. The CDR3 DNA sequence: TGTGCCAGCAGTCGGTCGGGGGGTACCTACAATGAGCAGTTCTTC. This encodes CASSRSGGTYNEQFF.

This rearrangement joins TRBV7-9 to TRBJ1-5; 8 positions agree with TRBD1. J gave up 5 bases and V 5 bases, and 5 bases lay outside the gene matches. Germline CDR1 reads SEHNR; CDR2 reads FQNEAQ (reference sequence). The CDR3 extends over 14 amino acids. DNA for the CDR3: TGTGCCAGCAGCCCGACAGGGGTGGATCAGCCCCAGCATTTT. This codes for CASSPTGVDQPQHF.

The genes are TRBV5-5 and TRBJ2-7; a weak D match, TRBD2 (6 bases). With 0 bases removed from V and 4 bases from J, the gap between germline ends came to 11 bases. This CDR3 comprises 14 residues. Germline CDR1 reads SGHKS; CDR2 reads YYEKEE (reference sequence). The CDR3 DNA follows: TGTGCCAGCAGCTTGGGGGCGGGACCTTACGAGCAGTACTTC. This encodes CASSLGAGPYEQYF.

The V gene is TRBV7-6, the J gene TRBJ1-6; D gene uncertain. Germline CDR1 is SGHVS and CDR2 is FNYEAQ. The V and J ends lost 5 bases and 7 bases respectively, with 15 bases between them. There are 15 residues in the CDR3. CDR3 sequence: CASSDGRGRNSPLHF. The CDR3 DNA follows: TGTGCCAGCAGCGACGGACGCGGGCGGAATTCACCCCTCCACTTT.

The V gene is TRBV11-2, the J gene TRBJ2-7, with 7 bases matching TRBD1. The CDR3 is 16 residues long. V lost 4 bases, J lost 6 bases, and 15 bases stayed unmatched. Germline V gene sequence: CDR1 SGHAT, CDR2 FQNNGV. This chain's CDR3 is CASSSPSTGKGSEQYF. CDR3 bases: TGTGCCAGCAGCTCTCCTTCGACAGGGAAGGGCTCCGAGCAGTACTTC.

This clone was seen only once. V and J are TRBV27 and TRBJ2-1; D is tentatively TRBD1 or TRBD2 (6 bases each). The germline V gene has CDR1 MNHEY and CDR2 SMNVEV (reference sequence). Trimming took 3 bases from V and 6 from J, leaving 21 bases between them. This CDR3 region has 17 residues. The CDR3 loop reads CASSLSSGWGARNEQFF. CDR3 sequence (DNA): TGTGCCAGCAGTTTGAGCTCCGGGTGGGGGGCGCGCAATGAGCAGTTCTTC.